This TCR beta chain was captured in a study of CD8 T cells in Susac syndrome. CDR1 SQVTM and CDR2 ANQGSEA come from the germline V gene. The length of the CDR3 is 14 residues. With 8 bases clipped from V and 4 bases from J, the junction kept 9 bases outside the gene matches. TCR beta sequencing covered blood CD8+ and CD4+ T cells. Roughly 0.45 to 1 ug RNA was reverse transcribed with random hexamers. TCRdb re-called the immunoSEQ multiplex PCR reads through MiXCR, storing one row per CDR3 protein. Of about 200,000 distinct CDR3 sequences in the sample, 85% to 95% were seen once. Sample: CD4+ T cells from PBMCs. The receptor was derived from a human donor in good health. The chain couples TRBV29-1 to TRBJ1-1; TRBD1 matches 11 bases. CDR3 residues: CSSYTGTGGTEAFF. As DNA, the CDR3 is TGCAGCTCCTACACCGGGACAGGGGGCACTGAAGCTTTCTTT.